This TCR beta chain was sequenced for a study of T cell repertoires in cytomegalovirus infection. The length of the CDR3 is 14 residues. Trimming stripped 8 bases from V and 11 bases from J, with 24 bases between. Germline CDR1 MNHEY, CDR2 SVGAGI. In TCRdb, the reads were re-called with MiXCR into one record per CDR3 protein. Of about 490,000 distinct CDR3 sequences listed, approximately 16% are singletons. Findings of the study overall: HLA-C-restricted, CMV-specific TCR beta clonotypes were dominant ex vivo.

This clonotype was counted at least ten times. Antigen unknown. This sequence originates from a human donor in good health (CMV status not recorded). Some clones in this sample may be carry-over from other donors' samples. The sequenced sample consisted of CD8+ T cells from PBMCs. This chain connects TRBV6-5 to TRBJ1-2; D is ambiguous. The CDR3, as DNA: TGTGCCAGCGGGAGCCTCGAAGGTCATGTAGGTTACACCTTC. Translated, it gives CASGSLEGHVGYTF.